The clone carrying this T cell receptor (beta chain) has ten or more counts. This sample is part of a study of Graves' ophthalmopathy and Graves' hyperthyroidism. Amplification targeted the TCR beta CDR3 regions, with RNA transcripts as the source material. After a first-round RT-PCR with HTBI primers, a second-round multiplex PCR was run. TCRdb processed the multiplex PCR reads anew with MiXCR; each CDR3 protein has one entry. The repertoire includes about 340,000 distinct CDR3 sequences, about 17% of them detected once, and roughly 12% sits in the top ten. Patients were diagnosed from clinical symptoms, serum thyroxine, TRAb, thyroid ultrasound and orbital computed tomography. This TCR was sampled from an adult man with Graves' ophthalmopathy. The sequenced material came from peripheral blood.

The CDR3 bases are TGTGCCAGCAGTGAACTTGGAGGGTGGGAGACCCAGTACTTC. Protein sequence: CASSELGGWETQYF. This chain links TRBV6-1 with TRBJ2-5; maybe TRBD2 (6 bases). V lost 2 bases, J lost 5 bases, and 12 bases lay in between. CDR1 and CDR2 from the germline V gene are MNHNS and SASEGT. This CDR3 spans 14 amino acids.